This T cell receptor (beta chain) was recorded in a study of cytomegalovirus exposure and HLA in healthy donors. PCR was performed using 60 Vbeta and 13 Jbeta primers. Sequenced by immunoSEQ multiplex PCR; TCRdb stores in-frame clones only, minus some. The sample table sets out tens of thousands of clones. This CDR3 has 15 amino acids. V lost 2 bases and J lost 2; bases outside the gene matches: 2. CDR1 and CDR2 from the germline V gene are MNHEY and SVGAGI. Note on this clone: Its matching antigen is unknown.

Whole-study findings and limits: There were reportedly fewer N-insertions in an Asian-associated ancestry cluster than the roughly 670-donor mean, in a later analysis. CMV serostatus was the only recorded immune exposure for donors. Further analysis was carried out later, and it showed several of the most significant clusters appearing linked to common viral pathogens. Researchers reported in a later analysis that a missense DCLRE1C variant was tied to TCR beta V- and J-gene trimming.

This chain joins TRBV6-5 and TRBJ1-5, with 8 bases fitting TRBD1. The TCR was taken from a man aged 50 or older in good health and CMV-seropositive. The sample was PBMCs. CDR3 DNA sequence: TGTGCCAGCAGTTACGGACAGGGCGGCAATCAGCCCCAGCATTTT. Translation gives CASSYGQGGNQPQHF.